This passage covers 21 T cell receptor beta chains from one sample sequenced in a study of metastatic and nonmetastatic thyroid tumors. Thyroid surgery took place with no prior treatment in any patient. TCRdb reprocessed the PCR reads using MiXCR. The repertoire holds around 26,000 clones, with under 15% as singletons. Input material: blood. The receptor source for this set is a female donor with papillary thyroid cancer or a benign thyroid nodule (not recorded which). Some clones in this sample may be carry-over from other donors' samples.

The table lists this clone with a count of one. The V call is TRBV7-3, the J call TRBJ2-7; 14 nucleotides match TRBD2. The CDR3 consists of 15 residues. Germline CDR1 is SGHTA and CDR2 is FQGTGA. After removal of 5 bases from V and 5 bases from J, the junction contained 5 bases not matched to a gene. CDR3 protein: CASSATGLAGDEQYF. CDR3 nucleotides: TGTGCCAGCAGCGCGACGGGACTAGCGGGGGACGAGCAGTACTTC. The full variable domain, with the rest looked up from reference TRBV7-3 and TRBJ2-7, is GAGVSQTPSNKVTEKGKYVELRCDPISGHTALYWYRQSLGQGPEFLIYFQGTGAADDSGLPNDRFFAVRPEGSVSTLKIQRTERGDSAVYLCASSATGLAGDEQYFGPGTRLTVT.

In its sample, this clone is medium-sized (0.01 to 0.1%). CDR3 sequence reads: CASSQQRTGGRTEAFF. In nucleotides, the CDR3 is TGTGCCAGCAGCCAACAACGAACAGGGGGCAGAACTGAAGCTTTCTTT. This chain joins TRBV3-1 and TRBJ1-1, with 9 bases lining up with TRBD1. Trimming took 2 bases from V and 5 from J; bases not matched to a gene: 9. CDR3 size: 16 residues. Germline V CDR1 and CDR2: LGHDT, YNNKEL (reference sequence).

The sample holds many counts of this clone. CDR3 in amino acids: CASSPGQGNYNEQFF. For the CDR3, the DNA is TGTGCCAGCAGCCCGGGACAGGGGAACTACAATGAGCAGTTCTTC. This rearrangement joins TRBV7-3 to TRBJ2-1, with 10 bases that match TRBD1. V shed 5 bases and J 3 bases; nucleotides not matched to a gene: 4. The CDR3 loop spans 15 amino acids. The germline gives CDR1 SGHTA, CDR2 FQGTGA.

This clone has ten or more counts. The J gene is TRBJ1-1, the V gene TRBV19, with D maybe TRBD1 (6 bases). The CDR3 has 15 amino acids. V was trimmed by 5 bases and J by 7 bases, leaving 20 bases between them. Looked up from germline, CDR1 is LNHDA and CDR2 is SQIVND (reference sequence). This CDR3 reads CASSDPGQRRIEAFF. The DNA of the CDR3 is TGTGCCAGTAGTGATCCGGGACAACGAAGGATTGAAGCTTTCTTT.

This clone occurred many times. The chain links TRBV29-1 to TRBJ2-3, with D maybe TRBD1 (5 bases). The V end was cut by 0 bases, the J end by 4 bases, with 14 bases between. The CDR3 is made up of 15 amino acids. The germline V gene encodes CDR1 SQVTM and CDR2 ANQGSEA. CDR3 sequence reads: CSVEEARGDADTQYF. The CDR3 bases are TGCAGCGTTGAAGAAGCAAGGGGTGACGCAGATACGCAGTATTTT.

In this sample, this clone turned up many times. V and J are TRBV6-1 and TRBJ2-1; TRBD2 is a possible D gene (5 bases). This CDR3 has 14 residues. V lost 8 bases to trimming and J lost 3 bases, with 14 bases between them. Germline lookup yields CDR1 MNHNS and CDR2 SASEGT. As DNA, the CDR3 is TGTGCCAGCGCAGGTAGCGAGGACTACAATGAGCAGTTCTTC. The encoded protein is CASAGSEDYNEQFF.

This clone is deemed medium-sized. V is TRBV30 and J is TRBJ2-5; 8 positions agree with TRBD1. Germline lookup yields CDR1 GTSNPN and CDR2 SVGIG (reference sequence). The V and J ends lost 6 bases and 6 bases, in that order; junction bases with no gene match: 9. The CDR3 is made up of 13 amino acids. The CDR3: CACRPGGLKTQYF. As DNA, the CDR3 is TGTGCCTGTCGGCCAGGGGGCTTGAAGACCCAGTACTTC.

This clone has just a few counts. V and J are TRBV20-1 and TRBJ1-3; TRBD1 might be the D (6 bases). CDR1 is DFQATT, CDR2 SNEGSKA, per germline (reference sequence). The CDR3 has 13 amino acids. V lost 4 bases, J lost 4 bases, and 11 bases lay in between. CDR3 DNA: TGCAGTGCTATTCAGGGGCTGGGAAACACCATATATTTT. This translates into CSAIQGLGNTIYF.

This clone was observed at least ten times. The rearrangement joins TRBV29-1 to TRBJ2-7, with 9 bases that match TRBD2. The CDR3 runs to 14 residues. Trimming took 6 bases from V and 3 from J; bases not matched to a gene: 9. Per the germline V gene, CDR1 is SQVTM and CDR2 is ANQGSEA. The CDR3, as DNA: TGCAGCGTAAGCTTAGCGGGAGTGGGCTACGAGCAGTACTTC. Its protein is CSVSLAGVGYEQYF.

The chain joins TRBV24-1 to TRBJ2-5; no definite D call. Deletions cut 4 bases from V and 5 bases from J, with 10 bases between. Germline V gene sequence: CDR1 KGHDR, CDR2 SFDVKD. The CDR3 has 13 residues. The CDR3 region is CATSDTFEETQYF. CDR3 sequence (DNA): TGTGCCACCAGTGACACCTTCGAGGAGACCCAGTACTTC.

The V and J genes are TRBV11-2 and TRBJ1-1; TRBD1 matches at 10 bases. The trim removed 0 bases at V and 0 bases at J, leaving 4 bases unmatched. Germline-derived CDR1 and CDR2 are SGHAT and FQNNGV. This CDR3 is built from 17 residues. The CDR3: CASSLELTGGLNTEAFF. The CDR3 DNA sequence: TGTGCCAGCAGCTTAGAATTGACAGGGGGCTTGAACACTGAAGCTTTCTTT. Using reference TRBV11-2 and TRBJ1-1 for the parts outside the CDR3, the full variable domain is EAGVAQSPRYKIIEKRQSVAFWCNPISGHATLYWYQQILGQGPKLLIQFQNNGVVDDSQLPKDRFSAERLKGVDSTLKIQPAKLEDSAVYLCASSLELTGGLNTEAFFGQGTRLTVV.

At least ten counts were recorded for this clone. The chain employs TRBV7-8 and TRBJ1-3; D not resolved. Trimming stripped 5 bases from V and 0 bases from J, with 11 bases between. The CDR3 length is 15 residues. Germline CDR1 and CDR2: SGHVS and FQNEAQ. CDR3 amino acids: CASSPFRISGNTIYF. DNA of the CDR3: TGTGCCAGCAGCCCATTCAGGATCTCTGGAAACACCATATATTTT.

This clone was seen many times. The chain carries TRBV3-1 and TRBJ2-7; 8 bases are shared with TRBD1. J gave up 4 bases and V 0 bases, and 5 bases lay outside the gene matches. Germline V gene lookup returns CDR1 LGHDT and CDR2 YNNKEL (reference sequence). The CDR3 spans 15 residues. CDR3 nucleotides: TGTGCCAGCAGCCAAGATCCAGGGGGCGCGTACGAGCAGTACTTC. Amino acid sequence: CASSQDPGGAYEQYF.

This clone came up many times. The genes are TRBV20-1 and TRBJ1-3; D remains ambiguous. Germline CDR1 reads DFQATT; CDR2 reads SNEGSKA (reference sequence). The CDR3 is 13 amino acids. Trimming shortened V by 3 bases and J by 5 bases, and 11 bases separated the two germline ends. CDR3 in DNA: TGCAGTGCTAGTGCAGGAGACAGAAACACCATATATTTT. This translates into CSASAGDRNTIYF.

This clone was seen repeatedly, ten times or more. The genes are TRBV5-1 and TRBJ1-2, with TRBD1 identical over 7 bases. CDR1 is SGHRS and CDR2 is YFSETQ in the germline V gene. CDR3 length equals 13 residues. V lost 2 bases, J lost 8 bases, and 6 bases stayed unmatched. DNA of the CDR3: TGCGCCAGCAGCTTTGGCACACAGGGGGGCTACACCTTC. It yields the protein CASSFGTQGGYTF.

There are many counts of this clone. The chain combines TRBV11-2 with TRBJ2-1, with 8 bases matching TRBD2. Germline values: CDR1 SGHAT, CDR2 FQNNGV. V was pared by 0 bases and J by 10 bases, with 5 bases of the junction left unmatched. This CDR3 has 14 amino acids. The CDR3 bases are TGTGCCAGCAGCTTAGACGGGAGGGCCGGGGAGCAGTTCTTC. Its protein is CASSLDGRAGEQFF. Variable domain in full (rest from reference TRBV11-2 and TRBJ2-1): EAGVAQSPRYKIIEKRQSVAFWCNPISGHATLYWYQQILGQGPKLLIQFQNNGVVDDSQLPKDRFSAERLKGVDSTLKIQPAKLEDSAVYLCASSLDGRAGEQFFGPGTRLTVL.

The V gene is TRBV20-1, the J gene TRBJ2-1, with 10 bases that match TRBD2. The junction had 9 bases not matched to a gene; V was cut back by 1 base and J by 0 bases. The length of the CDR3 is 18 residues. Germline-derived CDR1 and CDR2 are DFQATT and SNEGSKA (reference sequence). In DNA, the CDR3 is TGCAGTGCTAGAGGGAGGCCTAGCGGGGGATTCTCCTACAATGAGCAGTTCTTC. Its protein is CSARGRPSGGFSYNEQFF.

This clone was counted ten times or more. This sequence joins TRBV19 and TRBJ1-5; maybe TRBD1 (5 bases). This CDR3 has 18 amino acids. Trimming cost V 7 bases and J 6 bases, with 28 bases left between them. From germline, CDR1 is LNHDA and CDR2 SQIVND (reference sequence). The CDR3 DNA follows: TGTGCCAGTATTGGTGTTTTGTATGGTGACAGCAGCCCTCAGCCCCAGCATTTT. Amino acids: CASIGVLYGDSSPQPQHF.

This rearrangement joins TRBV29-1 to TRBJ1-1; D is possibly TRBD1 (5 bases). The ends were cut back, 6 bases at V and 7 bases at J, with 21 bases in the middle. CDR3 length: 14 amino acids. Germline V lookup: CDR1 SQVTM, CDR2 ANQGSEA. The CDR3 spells CSVARGREAGEAFF. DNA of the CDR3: TGCAGCGTGGCTAGGGGCAGGGAGGCGGGTGAAGCTTTCTTT.

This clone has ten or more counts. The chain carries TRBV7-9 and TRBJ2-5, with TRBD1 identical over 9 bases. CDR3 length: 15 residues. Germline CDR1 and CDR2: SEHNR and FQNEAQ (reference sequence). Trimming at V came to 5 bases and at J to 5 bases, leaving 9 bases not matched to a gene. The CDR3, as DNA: TGTGCCAGCAGCCCCCTTCGACAGGGGGTCGAGACCCAGTACTTC. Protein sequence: CASSPLRQGVETQYF.

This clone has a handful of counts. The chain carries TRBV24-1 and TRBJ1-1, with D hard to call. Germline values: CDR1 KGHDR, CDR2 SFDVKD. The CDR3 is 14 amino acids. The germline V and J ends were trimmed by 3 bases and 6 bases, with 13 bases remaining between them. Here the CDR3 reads CATSDPVLSSEAFF. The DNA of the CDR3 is TGTGCCACCAGTGATCCGGTCCTAAGTTCTGAAGCTTTCTTT.